This paragraph reports one T cell receptor beta chain. This clonotype was observed a handful of times. The clone's antigen remains unknown. The record has no base qualities; no much larger clone is one base away. This record comes from a study of T cells in Graves' hyperthyroidism and ophthalmopathy (dated by TCRdb to about 2019). Background on the whole study: Peripheral blood was collected at initial diagnosis, before any treatment. A discovery cohort of about 96 patients, approximately 44 with Graves' ophthalmopathy and 55 to 60 with stable Graves' hyperthyroidism, was used to find distinguishing TCR V-J signatures. Prospective prediction of ophthalmopathy was tested in an independent validation cohort consisting of about 19 hyperthyroidism patients and 17 patients who later progressed to ophthalmopathy. For training and testing, the 100 or so patients in the discovery cohort were randomly divided in a 7:3 ratio. Thyroid tissue and blood T-cell repertoires from more than five Graves' hyperthyroidism patients were also compared in the study. After blood sampling, hyperthyroidism patients were treated with methimazole at a starting dose of 30 mg daily, and ophthalmopathy patients were treated with high-dose intravenous methylprednisolone. TCR Vbeta CDR3 sequencing of 140 or so peripheral blood samples (fewer than 45 ophthalmopathy, about 75 hyperthyroidism and around 17 progressor patients) is reported in the paper. Overall study results and their limits: Sample size was not statistically predetermined, and investigators were not blinded to group allocation. Most expanded thyroid clonotypes (frequency above 0.001) were also detected in blood, a finding suggesting that blood repertoires may reflect thyroid immune responses. In cross-validation, a model built on a 13 V-J signature told ophthalmopathy apart from stable hyperthyroidism with under 90% sensitivity and around 84% specificity, and in testing the same model reached 80%/75%. In validation, the model predicted progression to ophthalmopathy with approximately 69% sensitivity and around 72% specificity, a median of 6.5 months before onset.

Ophthalmopathy patients had moderately to severely active disease, with a Clinical Activity Score of 3 or more, a NOSPECS grade of 4 or more, and a disease duration of less than 3 months. Any patient with an uncontrolled infection, another autoimmune disease, pregnancy or lactation was excluded. Diagnoses relied on clinical symptoms, serum thyroxine and TRAb, thyroid ultrasound and orbital computed tomography. PBMCs were isolated from about 9.2 ml of fresh peripheral blood by Ficoll-Paque density gradient centrifugation. Total RNA was extracted using Trizol reagent, and RNA quality was assessed on an Agilent 2100 Bioanalyzer. The germline V gene gives CDR1 as KGHSH and CDR2 as LQKENI. Trimming removed 2 bases from V and 2 bases from J; the gene matches leave 16 bases unexplained. The CDR3 starts with the cysteine, ends with the phenylalanine, and has 19 residues. Only CDR3 DNA is held: 57 bases, read in frame from base 1.

Amplification of TCR beta CDR3 regions was carried out from RNA transcripts. The first round of RT-PCR for the TCR CDR3 was performed with the HTBI primer set and the Qiagen OneStep RT-PCR kit. Libraries were constructed in a second round of multiplex PCR, after which size selection and purification were performed. The libraries were sequenced on an Illumina HiSeq2000 using paired-end 100 bp reads. On the study's bioinformatics: SOAPnuke was used to process the raw data, removing reads that contained adapters or uncalled bases, had a mean Phred below 15, or lacked an exact match to the constant primer or identifier. High-quality paired reads were merged using COPE v1.2.5, and each unique nucleotide sequence was defined as a clonotype. MiTCR v1.1 was used to align the clonotypes against IMGT TRBV, TRBD and TRBJ reference segments. The analysis included only V-J combinations with a frequency above 0.0001, which together covered roughly 99% of the repertoires. The TCS score was defined as the ratio of F50 (clonal expansion) to E x V (chaos), calculated using BLOSUM62-based TCRdist between CDR3 peptides within each V-J. Welch's t-statistics and random forest reduced some 510 V-J features to 13, which were used in a naive Bayes classifier (R e1071). The raw public reads went through TCRdb reprocessing: fastp at Q25, MiXCR clone calling, in-frame beta chains kept. Duplicate CDR3 protein sequences are folded into a single record with the most common DNA and genes. TCRdb assigned the V and J calls; the authors' analysis was not used. The sample records some 370,000 distinct CDR3 sequences, about 14% of which are singletons. The ten largest clones add up to around 30% of the sample.

This chain is built from TRBV18 and TRBJ2-3; 7 bases in between match TRBD2. This TCR derives from a middle-aged man with Graves' ophthalmopathy. Specimen: blood. The DNA reads as follows: TGTGCCAGCTCACCAGCCGTGCTAGCGGCCACAAGCCCCACAGATACGCAGTATTTT. This yields the protein CASSPAVLAATSPTDTQYF.